Described below is a single TCR beta chain sequence and its context. Its antigen is still unknown. Germline CDR1 reads LNHDA; CDR2 reads SQIVND (reference sequence). The length of the CDR3 is 17 residues. The trim removed 2 bases at V and 3 bases at J, leaving 8 bases unmatched. The data were obtained in a study of T cells in localized non-small cell lung cancer. This table comes from immunoSEQ multiplex PCR, and its TCRdb copy is limited to in-frame clones, with some not included. The sample shows roughly 58,000 clones, about four fifths of them seen only once. Study observations and caveats: Uninvolved adjacent lung showed higher T cell clonality than tumor. Sequencing covered just one tumor region, so heterogeneity cannot be ruled out.

The clonotype comes from a man aged 40 to 69 with stage II lung adenocarcinoma. V usage is TRBV19 and J usage is TRBJ2-5; 11 bases line up with TRBD2. Sequenced material: PBMCs, taken before any cancer treatment. The CDR3 reads CASSIRTSGRGEETQYF. The CDR3 nucleotides are TGTGCCAGTAGTATACGAACTAGCGGGAGAGGAGAAGAGACCCAGTACTTC.